Below are 32 T cell receptor beta chains sequenced from a single sample in a study of OX40 agonist ivuxolimab in advanced cancers. Data came from immunoSEQ multiplex PCR; TCRdb stores just in-frame clones and leaves some out. The sample yields approximately 82,000 clones, 94% seen once. Sequencing used CD4+ or CD8+ T cells sorted from blood, obtained in a trial of the OX40 agonist ivuxolimab. The source of these receptors is an adult with an advanced solid tumor such as melanoma, head and neck, liver or kidney cancer.

This sequence joins TRBV7-9 and TRBJ1-2, with D possibly matching TRBD1 (5 bases). Germline assignment: CDR1 SEHNR and CDR2 FQNEAQ (reference sequence). Deletions cut 3 bases from V and 3 bases from J, with 14 bases between. The CDR3 has 15 residues. The CDR3 sequence is CASSFLGAGDYGYTF. CDR3 sequence (DNA): TGTGCCAGCAGCTTCCTCGGGGCGGGGGACTATGGCTACACCTTC.

This chain links TRBV6-5 with TRBJ1-5; D unresolved. CDR3 length equals 14 residues. Germline V CDR1 and CDR2: MNHEY, SVGAGI. V shed 5 bases and J shed 6 bases, with 14 bases lying between them. The CDR3 nucleotides are TGTGCCAGCAGTGAGTTAGGCCTGAGTCAGCCCCAGCATTTT. Protein product: CASSELGLSQPQHF.

The rearrangement joins TRBV27 to TRBJ1-5; D unclear. The germline gives CDR1 MNHEY, CDR2 SMNVEV (reference sequence). The germline V and J ends were trimmed by 3 bases and 2 bases, with 5 bases remaining between them. CDR3 length: 13 amino acids. The CDR3 protein is CASSFYGNQPQHF. The CDR3 region has the DNA TGTGCCAGCAGTTTTTATGGCAATCAGCCCCAGCATTTT.

Here the CDR3 DNA reads TGTGCCAGCAGCTATGGGGCAGGTTCAAATTACTACGAGCAGTACTTC. It codes for CASSYGAGSNYYEQYF. The chain recombines TRBV5-6 with TRBJ2-7, with D tentatively TRBD1 (5 bases). V was pared by 3 bases and J by 3 bases, with 19 bases between. This CDR3 contains 16 residues. Germline V lookup: CDR1 SGHDT, CDR2 YYEEEE.

This chain uses TRBV9 with TRBJ1-1; the match to TRBD1 covers 7 bases. Germline CDR1 is SGDLS and CDR2 is YYNGEE. With V trimmed by 4 bases and J by 6 bases, 12 bases remained unmatched. This CDR3 comprises 15 residues. CDR3 loop: CASSQGGGQVAEAFF. CDR3 DNA sequence: TGTGCCAGCAGCCAGGGAGGGGGCCAAGTCGCTGAAGCTTTCTTT. Full variable domain (missing parts from reference TRBV9 and TRBJ1-1): DSGVTQTPKHLITATGQRVTLRCSPRSGDLSVYWYQQSLDQGLQFLIQYYNGEERAKGNILERFSAQQFPDLHSELNLSSLELGDSALYFCASSQGGGQVAEAFFGQGTRLTVV.

This clone showed up just a few times. J is TRBJ1-6 and V is TRBV9, with no clear D. This CDR3 has 16 residues. The V and J ends lost 4 bases and 0 bases respectively, with 11 bases between them. Looked up from germline, CDR1 is SGDLS and CDR2 is YYNGEE. The CDR3 here is CASSPWEGSYNSPLHF. Written as DNA, the CDR3 is TGTGCCAGCAGCCCCTGGGAGGGCTCCTATAATTCACCCCTCCACTTT.

The genes are TRBV5-1 and TRBJ2-2; either TRBD1 or TRBD2 may supply D (6 bases each). Trimming removed 0 bases at V and 6 bases at J, with 21 bases between. From germline, CDR1 is SGHRS and CDR2 YFSETQ. The length of the CDR3 is 18 residues. The CDR3 spells CASSLAEFGGQRPGELFF. The CDR3 DNA follows: TGCGCCAGCAGCTTGGCCGAATTTGGGGGGCAACGACCCGGGGAGCTGTTTTTT.

This chain links TRBV10-1 with TRBJ1-2; D remains unclear. V lost 3 bases and J 2 bases, leaving 10 bases between the germline ends. Germline CDR1 is WNHNN and CDR2 is SYGVQD (reference sequence). The CDR3 runs to 14 residues. CDR3 in DNA: TGCGCCAGCAGTGAAGCCGGGATCAACTATGGCTACACCTTC. Encoded protein: CASSEAGINYGYTF.

CDR3 sequence (DNA): TGTGCCTGGAGTGTTTTTGGCGGAAGCACAGATACGCAGTATTTT. Translation gives CAWSVFGGSTDTQYF. The rearrangement uses TRBV30 and TRBJ2-3; D unclear. This CDR3 is built from 15 residues. The V gene lost 0 bases and the J gene lost 0 bases, with 10 bases spanning the gap. CDR1 and CDR2 (germline): GTSNPN, SVGIG (reference sequence).

The rearrangement joins TRBV11-2 to TRBJ2-7; 10 bases line up with TRBD2. CDR1 SGHAT and CDR2 FQNNGV come from the germline V gene. The CDR3 runs to 14 residues. The V gene end was trimmed by 6 bases and the J gene end by 6 bases; junction bases not matched to a gene: 8. DNA of the CDR3: TGTGCCAGCAGACCCCCGAGCGGGAGGGCCGAGCAGTACTTC. The encoded protein is CASRPPSGRAEQYF.

This chain uses TRBV19 with TRBJ2-7; D might be TRBD2 (5 bases). This CDR3 has 12 residues. CDR1 LNHDA and CDR2 SQIVND come from the germline V gene (reference sequence). Trimming stripped 3 bases from V and 5 bases from J, with 8 bases between. The CDR3 protein is CASSIGENEQYF. In DNA, the CDR3 is TGTGCCAGTAGTATCGGGGAGAACGAGCAGTACTTC.

This clone was counted between two and nine times. The chain uses TRBV16 and TRBJ2-7; maybe TRBD2 (6 bases). This CDR3 has 16 residues. CDR1 and CDR2 from the germline V gene are KGHSY and FQNENV. Trimming removed 0 bases from V and 0 bases from J, with 12 bases in between. The DNA for the CDR3 is TGTGCCAGCAGCCAATCCCGGGGGAGGAGCTCCTACGAGCAGTACTTC. Protein sequence: CASSQSRGRSSYEQYF.

V usage is TRBV27 and J usage is TRBJ1-2; D remains unclear. Germline CDR1 is MNHEY and CDR2 is SMNVEV (reference sequence). Between the trimmed V and J ends, which lost 9 bases and 8 bases, there was a span of 16 bases. This CDR3 is 12 amino acids long. This chain's CDR3 is CASWPGFGGYTF. CDR3 coding DNA: TGTGCCAGTTGGCCGGGGTTCGGGGGCTACACCTTC.

The CDR3 DNA is TGTGCCAGCAGTTTACATTCGGGGGGGCGCGATGAGCAGTTCTTC. It yields the protein CASSLHSGGRDEQFF. The rearrangement uses TRBV28 and TRBJ2-1; 8 bases are shared with TRBD2. The CDR3 has 15 amino acids. Germline trimming cut 2 bases from V and 8 bases from J; bases unmatched to any gene: 8. Germline values: CDR1 MDHEN, CDR2 SYDVKM.

The chain couples TRBV6-5 to TRBJ1-5, with D possibly TRBD1 on 5 matching bases. This CDR3 has 15 amino acids. Germline V CDR1 and CDR2: MNHEY, SVGAGI. Trimming took 0 bases from V and 2 from J, leaving 8 bases between them. The CDR3 nucleotides read TGTGCCAGCAGTTACTCGGCCAGGGGCAATCAGCCCCAGCATTTT. This gives the protein CASSYSARGNQPQHF.

The chain joins TRBV11-2 to TRBJ1-1, with D possibly TRBD1 on 6 matching bases. The CDR3 has 13 amino acids. The germline V gene encodes CDR1 SGHAT and CDR2 FQNNGV. With 5 bases removed from V and 6 bases from J, the gap between germline ends came to 13 bases. The DNA for the CDR3 is TGTGCCAGCAGCCCGACAGGCGACCCTGAAGCTTTCTTT. The encoded protein is CASSPTGDPEAFF.

The V gene is TRBV6-1, the J gene TRBJ1-2; a possible D gene is TRBD1 (5 bases). V was pared by 5 bases and J by 4 bases, with 17 bases between. CDR1 is MNHNS and CDR2 is SASEGT in the germline V gene. The length of the CDR3 is 15 residues. CDR3 in DNA: TGTGCCAGCAGTCAGAAAACAGGAACACTCTATGGCTACACCTTC. It translates to CASSQKTGTLYGYTF.

The V and J genes are TRBV27 and TRBJ2-1; TRBD1 aligns across 9 bases. CDR3 length: 17 residues. The V gene's germline CDR1 is MNHEY and CDR2 SMNVEV (reference sequence). Germline trimming cut 2 bases from V and 4 bases from J; bases unmatched to any gene: 9. For the CDR3, the DNA is TGTGCCAGCAGTTTAATGATCGGGACAGGGTTGTACAATGAGCAGTTCTTC. Residues: CASSLMIGTGLYNEQFF.

J is TRBJ2-3 and V is TRBV7-2; 9 bases align to TRBD2. Germline V lookup: CDR1 SGHTA, CDR2 FQGNSA. The junction had 8 bases not matched to a gene; V was cut back by 5 bases and J by 2 bases. This CDR3 is built from 16 residues. The chain's CDR3 is CASSPGTSRVTDTQYF. CDR3 nucleotides: TGTGCCAGCAGCCCCGGGACTAGCAGAGTCACAGATACGCAGTATTTT. The variable domain in full, with the rest retrieved from reference TRBV7-2 and TRBJ2-3, is GAGVSQSPSNKVTEKGKDVELRCDPISGHTALYWYRQSLGQGLEFLIYFQGNSAPDKSGLPSDRFSAERTGGSVSTLTIQRTQQEDSAVYLCASSPGTSRVTDTQYFGPGTRLTVL.

The V call is TRBV28, the J call TRBJ1-3, with D unclear. V shed 6 bases and J shed 0 bases, with 12 bases lying between them. CDR3 length: 15 amino acids. The V gene's germline CDR1 is MDHEN and CDR2 SYDVKM. For the CDR3, the DNA is TGTGCCAGCAGCCGTGACGGGAGCTCTGGAAACACCATATATTTT. Its translation: CASSRDGSSGNTIYF.

The chain recombines TRBV7-9 with TRBJ1-1; 7 nucleotides match TRBD1. V gave up 4 bases and J gave up 1 base; unmatched junction bases: 6. Germline loops: CDR1 SEHNR, CDR2 FQNEAQ (reference sequence). This CDR3 comprises 15 residues. The CDR3 DNA sequence: TGTGCCAGCAGCTCGACGGGACAGAGGAACACTGAAGCTTTCTTT. Its translation: CASSSTGQRNTEAFF.

CDR3 sequence reads: CSVETGQGRSPYEQYF. CDR3 DNA: TGCAGCGTTGAAACGGGACAGGGGCGAAGCCCCTACGAGCAGTACTTC. The chain joins TRBV29-1 to TRBJ2-7, with 10 bases lining up with TRBD1. The V gene's germline CDR1 is SQVTM and CDR2 ANQGSEA. CDR3 size: 16 residues. Trimming at V came to 2 bases and at J to 2 bases, leaving 9 bases not matched to a gene.

V gene TRBV4-3 combines with J gene TRBJ2-3; D might be TRBD1 (5 bases). In germline, CDR1 is LGHNA, CDR2 YSLEER. The CDR3 runs 16 residues. Trimming removed 1 base at V and 0 bases at J, with 11 bases between. The CDR3: CASSQVAGASTDTQYF. CDR3 nucleotides: TGCGCCAGCAGCCAAGTGGCTGGGGCCAGCACAGATACGCAGTATTTT.

The DNA for the CDR3 is TGTGCCAGCAGCCAAGATCGGACCTCTCCCAGTGAAGCTTTCTTT. Translation gives CASSQDRTSPSEAFF. The chain carries TRBV4-2 and TRBJ1-1; D is ambiguous. The CDR3 sequence is 15 residues long. Trimming removed 0 bases from V and 7 bases from J, with 15 bases in between. Germline V gives CDR1 LGHNA, CDR2 YNFKEQ.

The CDR3 sequence: CASSASLAGLTDTQYF. The CDR3 DNA reads TGTGCCAGCAGCGCTTCACTAGCGGGGCTTACAGATACGCAGTATTTT. The chain has TRBV9 and TRBJ2-3, with 10 positions matching TRBD2. This CDR3 has 16 amino acids. V lost 3 bases and J lost 3; bases outside the gene matches: 7. Germline-derived CDR1 and CDR2 are SGDLS and YYNGEE. The full variable domain, in which reference TRBV9 and TRBJ2-3 provide the parts outside the CDR3, is DSGVTQTPKHLITATGQRVTLRCSPRSGDLSVYWYQQSLDQGLQFLIQYYNGEERAKGNILERFSAQQFPDLHSELNLSSLELGDSALYFCASSASLAGLTDTQYFGPGTRLTVL.

The V call is TRBV29-1, the J call TRBJ2-7, with a weak D call TRBD1 (6 bases). The CDR3 runs 15 residues. Germline assignment: CDR1 SQVTM and CDR2 ANQGSEA. V lost 2 bases and J lost 0, with 14 bases in between. The CDR3 DNA is TGCAGCGTTGAATTGAGTAGGACAGACTCCTACGAGCAGTACTTC. It codes for CSVELSRTDSYEQYF.

The rearrangement joins TRBV19 to TRBJ1-4, with a weak D call TRBD1 (6 bases). Germline V lookup: CDR1 LNHDA, CDR2 SQIVND (reference sequence). This CDR3 has 14 residues. V was clipped by 3 bases and J by 7 bases, with 12 bases between them. CDR3 in DNA: TGTGCCAGTAGTATGGGGGGCCGGTTTGAAAAACTGTTTTTT. The encoded protein is CASSMGGRFEKLFF.

The rearrangement joins TRBV27 to TRBJ2-7, with 12 bases matching TRBD2. The V gene's germline CDR1 is MNHEY and CDR2 SMNVEV (reference sequence). The CDR3 spans 16 residues. The trim removed 4 bases at V and 4 bases at J, leaving 8 bases unmatched. Here the CDR3 reads CASSSRLAGVLYEQYF. CDR3 DNA sequence: TGTGCCAGCAGTTCCAGACTAGCGGGAGTCCTATACGAGCAGTACTTC.

The chain couples TRBV27 to TRBJ2-2; D possibly corresponds to TRBD1 (6 bases). This CDR3 comprises 15 residues. Germline assignment: CDR1 MNHEY and CDR2 SMNVEV (reference sequence). Trimming stripped 2 bases from V and 6 bases from J, with 13 bases between. The DNA of the CDR3 is TGTGCCAGCAGTTTAGGTTCCAGGGGTGCCGGGGAGCTGTTTTTT. The encoded protein is CASSLGSRGAGELFF.

The CDR3 loop reads CASSLWAGGAYGYTF. Written as DNA, the CDR3 is TGTGCCAGCAGCTTGTGGGCAGGGGGCGCATATGGCTACACCTTC. The rearrangement links TRBV5-5 to TRBJ1-2, with TRBD1 matching over 8 bases. The CDR3 is 15 amino acids. CDR1 is SGHKS, CDR2 YYEKEE, per germline (reference sequence). J lost 5 bases, V lost 1 base, and 7 bases had no gene match.

The chain carries TRBV6-5 and TRBJ2-7; unclear D gene. Germline CDR1 MNHEY, CDR2 SVGAGI. Trimming removed 2 bases from V and 5 bases from J, with 13 bases in between. This CDR3 has 14 amino acids. As DNA, the CDR3 is TGTGCCAGCAGTTACGGGGTGATGATGCACGAGCAGTACTTC. The encoded protein is CASSYGVMMHEQYF.

The V and J genes are TRBV2 and TRBJ2-1; possible D gene TRBD2, 6 bases. Germline CDR1 and CDR2: SNHLY and FYNNEI. V lost 1 base and J lost 10, with 11 bases in between. This CDR3 region has 13 residues. CDR3 nucleotides: TGTGCCAGCAGTGAAGTGTGGAGCGGGGAGCAGTTCTTC. Amino acid sequence: CASSEVWSGEQFF.